The next 23 T cell receptor beta chains were all read from a single sample in a study of graft-versus-host responses after intestinal transplantation. Sequenced by immunoSEQ multiplex PCR; TCRdb stores in-frame clones only, minus some. The repertoire holds some 11,000 clones, 80% to 90% seen once, with about half in the top ten. This specimen consisted of PBMCs, obtained 120 to 130 days after transplant. These receptors came from a human patient who received an intestinal transplant, so some T cells may come from the graft donor.

The chain recombines TRBV9 with TRBJ2-1; D remains unclear. The CDR3 consists of 15 residues. Trimming removed 0 bases from V and 0 bases from J, with 7 bases in between. CDR1 SGDLS and CDR2 YYNGEE come from the germline V gene. CDR3 region: CASSVGWSSYNEQFF. CDR3 nucleotides: TGTGCCAGCAGCGTAGGCTGGAGCTCCTACAATGAGCAGTTCTTC.

The rearrangement uses TRBV7-3 and TRBJ2-1, with TRBD2 matching over 12 bases. With 5 bases clipped from V and 4 bases from J, the junction kept 3 bases outside the gene matches. This CDR3 comprises 15 residues. CDR1 and CDR2 (germline): SGHTA, FQGTGA. The CDR3 here is CASSLLAGGYNEQFF. CDR3 in DNA: TGTGCCAGCAGCCTACTAGCGGGGGGATACAATGAGCAGTTCTTC.

This clone was counted only a few times. This chain connects TRBV7-2 to TRBJ2-3; D tentatively reads TRBD1 or TRBD2 (7 bases each). V was clipped by 5 bases and J by 0 bases, with 12 bases between them. Germline CDR1 SGHTA, CDR2 FQGNSA. This CDR3 spans 15 amino acids. The CDR3 sequence is CASSPRGGSTDTQYF. CDR3 nucleotides: TGTGCCAGCAGCCCCAGGGGGGGAAGCACAGATACGCAGTATTTT.

V gene TRBV29-1 combines with J gene TRBJ2-1; TRBD2 might be the D (5 bases). V dropped 8 bases and J dropped 0 bases, with 23 bases sitting between them. The CDR3 loop spans 17 amino acids. The germline V gene encodes CDR1 SQVTM and CDR2 ANQGSEA. The CDR3 region has the DNA TGCAGCTCCCTAGTCCCCCCAGCTGAGGGCTCCTACAATGAGCAGTTCTTC. Encoded protein: CSSLVPPAEGSYNEQFF.

The CDR3, as DNA: TGTGCCAGCAGTTCGACTATGACAGGGGGCTACACCTTC. Translating it yields CASSSTMTGGYTF. The V call is TRBV6-5, the J call TRBJ1-2; 7 bases map to TRBD1. The germline CDR1 and CDR2 sequences are MNHEY and SVGAGI. V lost 4 bases, J lost 8 bases, and 7 bases stayed unmatched. This CDR3 is built from 13 residues.

The chain recombines TRBV5-1 with TRBJ2-7, with D maybe TRBD1 (5 bases). The germline gives CDR1 SGHRS, CDR2 YFSETQ. CDR3 length: 14 amino acids. Trimming shortened V by 0 bases and J by 6 bases, and 13 bases separated the two germline ends. CDR3 DNA: TGCGCCAGCAGCTTGGTAACCGACAGAGGCGAGCAGTACTTC. Its translation is CASSLVTDRGEQYF.

The V call is TRBV5-1, the J call TRBJ2-3; D is undetermined. The CDR3 extends over 12 amino acids. V was trimmed by 0 bases and J by 2 bases, leaving 1 base between them. Germline assignment: CDR1 SGHRS and CDR2 YFSETQ. CDR3 sequence (DNA): TGCGCCAGCAGCTTGGCCACAGATACGCAGTATTTT. Translation gives CASSLATDTQYF. Complete variable domain (other parts from reference TRBV5-1 and TRBJ2-3): KAGVTQTPRYLIKTRGQQVTLSCSPISGHRSVSWYQQTPGQGLQFLFEYFSETQRNKGNFPGRFSGRQFSNSRSEMNVSTLELGDSALYLCASSLATDTQYFGPGTRLTVL.

This chain links TRBV5-4 with TRBJ1-1, with TRBD1 as a possible D gene (5 bases). This CDR3 comprises 17 residues. Germline assignment: CDR1 SGHNT and CDR2 YYREEE (reference sequence). Trimming cost V 0 bases and J 1 base, with 16 bases left between them. The CDR3 region has the DNA TGTGCCAGCAGCTTGGCCTCAAGGGGCGGGGGGAACACTGAAGCTTTCTTT. Amino acids: CASSLASRGGGNTEAFF.

The chain couples TRBV6-6 to TRBJ1-2; D is unresolved. CDR1 is MNHNY and CDR2 is SVGAGI in the germline V gene (reference sequence). Trimming took off 4 bases at V and 4 bases at J, with 13 bases between the two ends. The CDR3 is 14 amino acids. CDR3 in DNA: TGTGCCAGCAGTTTGACAAAGGACGGCTATGGCTACACCTTC. Translating gives CASSLTKDGYGYTF.

The rearrangement joins TRBV2 to TRBJ1-2, with D possibly TRBD1 on 5 matching bases. The CDR3 extends over 12 amino acids. V lost 9 bases to trimming and J lost 3 bases, with 11 bases between them. Looked up from germline, CDR1 is SNHLY and CDR2 is FYNNEI. The CDR3 DNA reads as TGTGCCAGTCGGTCGGGGCACTATGGCTACACCTTC. Its protein is CASRSGHYGYTF. The whole variable domain, filled in from reference TRBV2 and TRBJ1-2, reads EPEVTQTPSHQVTQMGQEVILRCVPISNHLYFYWYRQILGQKVEFLVSFYNNEISEKSEIFDDQFSVERPDGSNFTLKIRSTKLEDSAMYFCASRSGHYGYTFGSGTRLTVV.

The J gene is TRBJ2-5, the V gene TRBV9; no firm D call. This CDR3 contains 14 residues. V was shortened by 4 bases and J by 2 bases, with 12 bases between the two germline ends. The V gene's germline CDR1 is SGDLS and CDR2 YYNGEE. The CDR3 is CASSPHWLQETQYF. The CDR3 bases are TGTGCCAGCAGCCCCCATTGGTTACAAGAGACCCAGTACTTC.

This CDR3 reads CASSTGTKAFF. Here the CDR3 DNA reads TGTGCCAGCAGTACCGGGACAAAAGCTTTCTTT. The chain has TRBV6-5 and TRBJ1-1; perhaps TRBD1 as D (6 bases). CDR1 and CDR2 from the germline V gene are MNHEY and SVGAGI. CDR3 size: 11 residues. Trimming stripped 5 bases from V and 9 bases from J, with 10 bases between.

The chain is built from TRBV27 and TRBJ2-5; 9 bases agree with TRBD2. The J call is uncertain, as TRBJ2-7 better fits the DNA end. This CDR3 contains 13 residues. CDR1 is MNHEY, CDR2 SMNVEV, per germline (reference sequence). The CDR3 DNA sequence: TGTGCCAGCAGTTTCGCGGGGGGGTACGAGCAGTACTTC. This translates into CASSFAGGYEQYF.

This clone was observed a single time. The gene calls are TRBV29-1 and TRBJ1-1; D is perhaps TRBD1 (6 bases). Germline V gives CDR1 SQVTM, CDR2 ANQGSEA. With 6 bases removed from V and 4 bases from J, the gap between germline ends came to 21 bases. The CDR3 runs to 15 residues. The CDR3 bases are TGCAGCGTCGCCGTTCTAAGACAGGCAGGCACTGAAGCTTTCTTT. The encoded protein is CSVAVLRQAGTEAFF.

The chain recombines TRBV5-7 with TRBJ1-1, with 7 bases matching TRBD1. TRBV5-7 is given ORF status, its function remaining uncertain. This CDR3 comprises 15 residues. The V gene end was trimmed by 4 bases and the J gene end by 1 base; junction bases not matched to a gene: 7. CDR3 nucleotides: TGTGCCAGCAGCGAGAGGGGACAGCCGAACACTGAAGCTTTCTTT. Translation: CASSERGQPNTEAFF.

V usage is TRBV28 and J usage is TRBJ2-5; D perhaps matches TRBD2 (6 bases). Germline loops: CDR1 MDHEN, CDR2 SYDVKM. The CDR3 runs 15 residues. V lost 5 bases, J lost 2 bases, and 15 bases lay in between. CDR3 in DNA: TGTGCCAGCAGTAGCCCTCTAGCGTATCAAGAGACCCAGTACTTC. Protein sequence: CASSSPLAYQETQYF.

The gene calls are TRBV2 and TRBJ2-5, with D possibly being TRBD1 or TRBD2 (6 bases each). The germline V and J ends were trimmed by 6 bases and 2 bases, with 16 bases remaining between them. Per the germline V gene, CDR1 is SNHLY and CDR2 is FYNNEI. The CDR3 is 15 amino acids. The CDR3 reads CASSAGVSGQETQYF. The DNA for the CDR3 is TGTGCCAGCAGCGCAGGGGTTAGCGGACAAGAGACCCAGTACTTC.

This clone is judged medium-sized. This chain joins TRBV10-1 and TRBJ2-5; 7 bases fit TRBD1. V dropped 7 bases and J dropped 5; count of bases not matched to a gene: 1. CDR3 length: 11 amino acids. The V gene's germline CDR1 is WNHNN and CDR2 SYGVQD (reference sequence). The CDR3 bases are TGCGCCAGCAAGGACAGGGAGACCCAGTACTTC. Protein: CASKDRETQYF.

Here the CDR3 reads CASSVWEGGYEQYF. CDR3 bases: TGTGCCAGCAGCGTTTGGGAGGGAGGCTACGAGCAGTACTTC. The J gene is TRBJ2-7, the V gene TRBV9; 7 nucleotides agree with TRBD2. Germline CDR1 reads SGDLS; CDR2 reads YYNGEE. J lost 3 bases, V lost 2 bases, and 5 bases had no gene match. The CDR3 is 14 residues long.

The V call is TRBV5-1, the J call TRBJ1-4; D ambiguous. Germline V gene lookup returns CDR1 SGHRS and CDR2 YFSETQ. V lost 3 bases, J lost 2 bases, and 14 bases lay in between. The CDR3 is 16 amino acids. The CDR3 DNA sequence: TGCGCCAGCAGCTCCTCCTCGACGGGCACTAATGAAAAACTGTTTTTT. It yields the protein CASSSSSTGTNEKLFF.

This chain joins TRBV19 and TRBJ2-7; D may be TRBD1 (6 bases). The CDR3 length is 14 residues. Trimming stripped 5 bases from V and 3 bases from J, with 14 bases between. The germline V gene encodes CDR1 LNHDA and CDR2 SQIVND (reference sequence). The CDR3 here is CASSRTAIRYEQYF. The CDR3 DNA sequence: TGTGCCAGTAGTCGGACAGCTATACGCTACGAGCAGTACTTC.

The J gene is TRBJ2-5, the V gene TRBV9; 8 positions match TRBD1. The CDR3 loop spans 15 amino acids. V shed 5 bases, J shed 5 bases, and the junction held 11 bases outside the gene matches. Germline assignment: CDR1 SGDLS and CDR2 YYNGEE. CDR3 nucleotide sequence: TGTGCCAGCAGTCTGACAGGGGCCGTAAGGGAGACCCAGTACTTC. Amino acids: CASSLTGAVRETQYF.

This chain joins TRBV5-1 and TRBJ1-2, with D maybe TRBD1 (5 bases). V was shortened by 2 bases and J by 3 bases, with 11 bases between the two germline ends. CDR1 and CDR2 (germline): SGHRS, YFSETQ. The CDR3 totals 14 residues. CDR3: CASSFGRGDYGYTF. CDR3 DNA sequence: TGCGCCAGCAGCTTTGGAAGAGGGGACTATGGCTACACCTTC.